The 30 T cell receptor beta chains below all came from one sample that was sequenced in a study of T-cell memory formation after mild COVID-19. In TCRdb, the 5' RACE reads were re-called with MiXCR into one record per CDR3 protein. The sample includes a few hundred thousand distinct CDR3 sequences, around 28% of them seen just once. Source material: PBMCs or a T cell subset sorted from them (not recorded which). The receptors were sampled from an adult woman who had mild COVID-19 (a few samples of this study predate the infection). Cell type and time point are not known.

V gene TRBV7-9 combines with J gene TRBJ2-1; 7 bases map to TRBD2. This CDR3 comprises 15 residues. The trim removed 5 bases at V and 4 bases at J, leaving 8 bases unmatched. Looked up from germline, CDR1 is SEHNR and CDR2 is FQNEAQ (reference sequence). CDR3 amino acids: CASSKTGGGYNEQFF. In nucleotides, the CDR3 is TGTGCCAGCAGCAAAACTGGCGGGGGATACAATGAGCAGTTCTTC.

This clonotype was counted only a few times. The rearrangement joins TRBV2 to TRBJ2-7, with 9 bases lining up with TRBD2. The CDR3 is made up of 14 amino acids. Germline-derived CDR1 and CDR2 are SNHLY and FYNNEI. The V and J ends lost 6 bases and 3 bases, in that order; junction bases with no gene match: 6. The CDR3 here is CASRMTSGSYEQYF. CDR3 coding DNA: TGTGCCAGCAGAATGACTAGCGGTAGCTACGAGCAGTACTTC.

This clonotype was detected only a few times. The chain uses TRBV4-2 and TRBJ2-6; 12 bases are shared with TRBD1. Per germline, CDR1 LGHNA and CDR2 YNFKEQ. The CDR3 has 20 residues. V lost 2 bases and J lost 2; bases outside the gene matches: 10. In DNA, the CDR3 is TGTGCCAGCAGCCAACCGAGCGGGACAGGGGGCGCCGCTGGGGCCAACGTCCTGACTTTC. It is translated as CASSQPSGTGGAAGANVLTF.

This chain joins TRBV28 and TRBJ2-5, with 9 bases fitting TRBD1. Germline V CDR1 and CDR2: MDHEN, SYDVKM. The trim removed 8 bases at V and 2 bases at J, leaving 3 bases unmatched. The CDR3 is made up of 13 amino acids. The CDR3 region has the DNA TGTGCCAGCGGGGACAGGGTGCAAGAGACCCAGTACTTC. Translating it yields CASGDRVQETQYF.

The CDR3 DNA reads as TGTGCCAGCAGCGCGGGGACTAGCGGGAGGGGGATCGACACCGGGGAGCTGTTTTTT. This gives the protein CASSAGTSGRGIDTGELFF. The chain is built from TRBV9 and TRBJ2-2; 16 positions agree with TRBD2. V gave up 3 bases and J gave up 3 bases; unmatched junction bases: 8. Germline loops: CDR1 SGDLS, CDR2 YYNGEE. CDR3 size: 19 residues. Together with reference TRBV9 and TRBJ2-2, the CDR3 gives the full variable domain: DSGVTQTPKHLITATGQRVTLRCSPRSGDLSVYWYQQSLDQGLQFLIQYYNGEERAKGNILERFSAQQFPDLHSELNLSSLELGDSALYFCASSAGTSGRGIDTGELFFGEGSRLTVL.

The CDR3 loop reads CASSYEGSRAGELFF. The CDR3 region has the DNA TGTGCCAGCAGTTACGAGGGAAGCAGGGCCGGGGAGCTGTTTTTT. The gene calls are TRBV6-6 and TRBJ2-2, with D perhaps given as TRBD1 or TRBD2 (5 bases each). This CDR3 has 15 amino acids. V dropped 2 bases and J dropped 6 bases, with 13 bases sitting between them. The germline gives CDR1 MNHNY, CDR2 SVGAGI (reference sequence).

This clonotype was recorded only once. The chain combines TRBV4-1 with TRBJ1-1, with D possibly being TRBD1 (6 bases). The V and J ends lost 4 bases and 2 bases respectively, with 20 bases between them. CDR3 length equals 17 residues. The germline V gene encodes CDR1 MGHRA and CDR2 YSYEKL. The chain's CDR3 is CASSLTPGHLSNTEAFF. CDR3 bases: TGCGCCAGCAGCCTCACTCCGGGACACCTTAGTAACACTGAAGCTTTCTTT.

The gene calls are TRBV12-3 or TRBV12-4 and TRBJ1-1; 7 bases match TRBD1. The CDR3 is 15 amino acids. The trim removed 6 bases at V and 4 bases at J, leaving 11 bases unmatched. The CDR3 reads CASSSPTGRATEAFF. In nucleotides, the CDR3 is TGTGCCAGCAGCTCCCCGACAGGGAGGGCCACTGAAGCTTTCTTT.

The table lists this clonotype with many counts. The J gene is TRBJ2-5, the V gene TRBV7-2; D may be TRBD2 (6 bases). Trimming cost V 3 bases and J 7 bases, with 12 bases left between them. The CDR3 consists of 13 residues. CDR1 and CDR2 from the germline V gene are SGHTA and FQGNSA. The CDR3 sequence: CASSFGPGGTQYF. The CDR3 nucleotides read TGTGCCAGCAGCTTTGGGCCCGGGGGGACCCAGTACTTC.

The chain recombines TRBV12-3 or TRBV12-4 with TRBJ2-7; 8 bases are a match to TRBD2. The CDR3 runs to 15 residues. The trim removed 5 bases at V and 4 bases at J, leaving 10 bases unmatched. As DNA, the CDR3 is TGTGCCAGCAGTCCCTCGGGACTAGGCATGTACGAGCAGTACTTC. Translated: CASSPSGLGMYEQYF.

The sample holds a few counts of this clonotype. The chain is built from TRBV7-2 and TRBJ2-2, with D possibly TRBD2 on 5 matching bases. CDR1 and CDR2 from the germline V gene are SGHTA and FQGNSA. V lost 5 bases and J lost 0, with 13 bases in between. The CDR3 runs to 16 residues. CDR3 loop: CASSPTGVSNTGELFF. CDR3 nucleotides: TGTGCCAGCAGCCCAACCGGGGTTTCGAACACCGGGGAGCTGTTTTTT. Looking up the rest from reference TRBV7-2 and TRBJ2-2 gives the full variable domain: GAGVSQSPSNKVTEKGKDVELRCDPISGHTALYWYRQSLGQGLEFLIYFQGNSAPDKSGLPSDRFSAERTGGSVSTLTIQRTQQEDSAVYLCASSPTGVSNTGELFFGEGSRLTVL.

This chain uses TRBV6-2 or TRBV6-3 with TRBJ2-3; D possibly corresponds to TRBD2 (6 bases). Germline CDR1 MNHEY, CDR2 SVGEGT. The CDR3 is 20 amino acids. Trimming took 0 bases from V and 4 from J, leaving 26 bases between them. The CDR3 DNA reads TGTGCCAGCAGTTACTCGAGGGGAGCAAGCGGGCCTGTTGGGGCAGATACGCAGTATTTT. Protein sequence: CASSYSRGASGPVGADTQYF.

The V call is TRBV5-1, the J call TRBJ2-5; D might be TRBD1 (6 bases). The CDR3 loop spans 14 amino acids. Germline CDR1 SGHRS, CDR2 YFSETQ. Trimming stripped 4 bases from V and 2 bases from J, with 12 bases between. CDR3 nucleotide sequence: TGCGCCAGCAGCGCCAGGGGACAACAAGAGACCCAGTACTTC. Protein product: CASSARGQQETQYF.

The rearrangement uses TRBV7-2 and TRBJ2-1; 12 positions match TRBD2. V lost 4 bases and J lost 6; bases outside the gene matches: 4. Germline CDR1 SGHTA, CDR2 FQGNSA. The CDR3 consists of 15 residues. CDR3 region: CASSSGTSGFNEQFF. In nucleotides, the CDR3 is TGTGCCAGCAGCTCCGGGACTAGCGGGTTCAATGAGCAGTTCTTC.

This chain connects TRBV5-1 to TRBJ2-5; the D gene is possibly TRBD1 (5 bases). V was cut by 4 bases and J by 5 bases, with 18 bases left in between. This CDR3 region has 15 residues. Germline CDR1 is SGHRS and CDR2 is YFSETQ. In DNA, the CDR3 is TGCGCCAGCAGCACCCCTCAAGGGGTTCGGGAGACCCAGTACTTC. Residues: CASSTPQGVRETQYF.

This clonotype has only a few counts. V gene TRBV7-9 combines with J gene TRBJ1-1; D remains ambiguous. Trimming left V 3 bases short and J 4 bases short, with 12 bases between. The CDR3 totals 14 residues. Germline assignment: CDR1 SEHNR and CDR2 FQNEAQ (reference sequence). In DNA, the CDR3 is TGTGCCAGCAGCTTCATTCGGGAGGGCACTGAAGCTTTCTTT. It specifies CASSFIREGTEAFF.

The chain recombines TRBV6-5 with TRBJ2-2; D assignment may be TRBD1 or TRBD2 (6 bases each). CDR1 is MNHEY and CDR2 is SVGAGI in the germline V gene. V was cut by 2 bases and J by 4 bases, with 14 bases left in between. CDR3 length equals 16 residues. Here the CDR3 reads CASSYRGVRVTGELFF. CDR3 DNA sequence: TGTGCCAGCAGTTACAGGGGGGTTCGGGTCACCGGGGAGCTGTTTTTT.

This clonotype has a handful of counts. The chain carries TRBV20-1 and TRBJ2-2; the D is unclear. The length of the CDR3 is 12 residues. CDR1 DFQATT and CDR2 SNEGSKA come from the germline V gene (reference sequence). Trimming cost V 0 bases and J 4 bases, with 3 bases left between them. CDR3 nucleotides: TGCAGTGCTAGAGAGGGCACCGGGGAGCTGTTTTTT. It codes for CSAREGTGELFF.

The chain combines TRBV7-9 with TRBJ2-7; maybe TRBD1 (5 bases). There are 14 residues in the CDR3. V was shortened by 0 bases and J by 5 bases, with 11 bases between the two germline ends. Germline values: CDR1 SEHNR, CDR2 FQNEAQ (reference sequence). This chain's CDR3 is CASSLAQGVDEQYF. In nucleotides, the CDR3 is TGTGCCAGCAGCTTAGCGCAGGGTGTGGACGAGCAGTACTTC.

This chain links TRBV3-1 with TRBJ1-1; perhaps TRBD1 as D (6 bases). V lost 5 bases to trimming and J lost 10 bases, with 14 bases between them. Germline V gene sequence: CDR1 LGHDT, CDR2 YNNKEL (reference sequence). The CDR3 is 12 amino acids. DNA for the CDR3: TGTGCCAGCAGCAAAGGGGGACTCGGAGCTTTCTTT. Protein product: CASSKGGLGAFF.

V and J are TRBV6-1 and TRBJ2-7; D ambiguous. Germline V gene sequence: CDR1 MNHNS, CDR2 SASEGT. Trimming pared 4 bases from V and 3 bases from J, leaving 13 bases between. The CDR3 has 14 residues. CDR3 DNA sequence: TGTGCCAGCAGTGGGAGTAGAACTGGCTACGAGCAGTACTTC. Translation: CASSGSRTGYEQYF.

The V gene is TRBV6-5, the J gene TRBJ2-1; 8 nucleotides line up with TRBD2. This CDR3 is built from 16 residues. J was trimmed by 2 bases and V by 6 bases; bases with no gene match: 9. Germline V lookup: CDR1 MNHEY, CDR2 SVGAGI. Here the CDR3 reads CASRRQRELAYNEQFF. The CDR3 coding sequence is TGTGCCAGCAGGCGCCAGCGGGAGTTGGCCTACAATGAGCAGTTCTTC.

The V gene is TRBV6-5, the J gene TRBJ1-2; possible D gene TRBD1, 5 bases. V lost 7 bases, J lost 1 base, and 10 bases lay in between. Germline assignment: CDR1 MNHEY and CDR2 SVGAGI. CDR3 length equals 13 residues. The CDR3 DNA follows: TGTGCCAGCATAGACAGCCTTAACTATGGCTACACCTTC. Translation gives CASIDSLNYGYTF.

The CDR3 DNA reads as TGTGCCAGCAGCTACCCAAGGAAGAGCACTGAAGCTTTCTTT. Its protein product is CASSYPRKSTEAFF. The chain has TRBV7-9 and TRBJ1-1; D remains unclear. The ends were cut back, 4 bases at V and 4 bases at J, with 13 bases in the middle. CDR3 size: 14 residues. CDR1 is SEHNR and CDR2 is FQNEAQ in the germline V gene (reference sequence).

This clonotype showed up just a few times. The chain carries TRBV20-1 and TRBJ1-2; TRBD1 aligns across 8 bases. In germline, CDR1 is DFQATT, CDR2 SNEGSKA (reference sequence). With 5 bases clipped from V and 6 bases from J, the junction kept 11 bases outside the gene matches. CDR3 size: 14 residues. Written as DNA, the CDR3 is TGCAGTGCTCTGAAGGTCTCAGGGGGCCATGGCTACACCTTC. It specifies CSALKVSGGHGYTF.

This rearrangement joins TRBV7-2 to TRBJ2-3, with 10 bases identical to TRBD1. Trimming took 1 base from V and 2 from J; bases not matched to a gene: 3. The germline V gene has CDR1 SGHTA and CDR2 FQGNSA. The CDR3 sequence is 16 residues long. CDR3 residues: CASSLGTGGHTDTQYF. The DNA for the CDR3 is TGTGCCAGCAGCTTAGGGACAGGGGGACACACAGATACGCAGTATTTT.

The rearrangement uses TRBV7-9 and TRBJ2-3, with D possibly TRBD1 on 5 matching bases. The germline CDR1 and CDR2 sequences are SEHNR and FQNEAQ (reference sequence). V was trimmed by 6 bases and J by 2 bases, leaving 12 bases between them. CDR3 length equals 14 residues. Here the CDR3 DNA reads TGTGCCAGCAGTACCACAGGTTACACAGATACGCAGTATTTT. This gives the protein CASSTTGYTDTQYF.

The V gene is TRBV27, the J gene TRBJ2-5; TRBD2 is a possible D gene (7 bases). In germline, CDR1 is MNHEY, CDR2 SMNVEV (reference sequence). V shed 9 bases and J shed 3 bases, with 14 bases lying between them. This CDR3 has 13 residues. The CDR3 protein is CASGRGREETQYF. CDR3 sequence (DNA): TGTGCCAGTGGGCGGGGGCGGGAAGAGACCCAGTACTTC.

V is TRBV24-1 and J is TRBJ1-2; D remains ambiguous. Germline CDR1 is KGHDR and CDR2 is SFDVKD. With 12 bases removed from V and 0 bases from J, the gap between germline ends came to 7 bases. CDR3 length: 11 residues. The CDR3 loop is CAVEANYGYTF. The DNA for the CDR3 is TGTGCCGTGGAGGCTAACTATGGCTACACCTTC.

This clonotype was observed a handful of times. The chain combines TRBV14 with TRBJ1-2; D is unresolved. Germline CDR1 reads SGHDN; CDR2 reads FVKESK. CDR3 length: 13 amino acids. Trimming took off 6 bases at V and 3 bases at J, with 11 bases between the two ends. CDR3 coding DNA: TGTGCCAGCAGGTCAGGTCGGGACTATGGCTACACCTTC. Translating it yields CASRSGRDYGYTF.